This TCR beta chain was recorded in a study of T-cell memory formation after mild COVID-19. Whole-study context: TCR clusters showed largely donor specificity. The study, taken as a whole, reports: CD4+ bias marked clones expanding day 15 to 37, unlike balanced contracting clones.

This clonotype has only a few counts. Its cognate antigen is unknown. V gave up 5 bases and J gave up 4 bases; unmatched junction bases: 0. CDR3 length: 11 amino acids. Per germline, CDR1 GTSNPN and CDR2 SVGIG (reference sequence). TCRdb fed the 5' RACE reads into MiXCR, producing one record per CDR3 protein. The sample holds around 450,000 distinct CDR3 sequences, 20% to 30% seen once. The clonotype comes from an adult woman who had mild COVID-19 (a few samples of this study predate the infection). Cell type and time point are not known. V usage is TRBV30 and J usage is TRBJ2-3, with 7 bases fitting TRBD2. Sequencing was done on a sample of PBMCs or a T cell subset sorted from them (not recorded which). The CDR3 loop reads CAWGLADTQYF. CDR3 bases: TGTGCCTGGGGACTAGCAGATACGCAGTATTTT.